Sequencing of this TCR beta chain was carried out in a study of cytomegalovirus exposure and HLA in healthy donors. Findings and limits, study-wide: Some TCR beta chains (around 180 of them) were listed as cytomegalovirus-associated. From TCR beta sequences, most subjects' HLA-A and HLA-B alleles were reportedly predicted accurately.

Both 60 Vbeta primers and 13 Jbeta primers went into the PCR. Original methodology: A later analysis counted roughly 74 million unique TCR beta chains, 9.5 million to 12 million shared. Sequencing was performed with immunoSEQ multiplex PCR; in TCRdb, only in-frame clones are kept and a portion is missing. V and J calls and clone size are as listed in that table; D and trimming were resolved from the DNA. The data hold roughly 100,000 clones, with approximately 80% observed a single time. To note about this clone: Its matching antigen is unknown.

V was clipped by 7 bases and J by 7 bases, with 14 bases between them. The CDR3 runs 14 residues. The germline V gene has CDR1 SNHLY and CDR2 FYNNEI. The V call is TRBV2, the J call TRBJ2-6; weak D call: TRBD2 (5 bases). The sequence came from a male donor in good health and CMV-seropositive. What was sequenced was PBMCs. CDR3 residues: CASIPTTGANVLTF. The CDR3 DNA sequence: TGTGCCAGCATTCCGACTACCGGAGCCAACGTCCTGACTTTC.